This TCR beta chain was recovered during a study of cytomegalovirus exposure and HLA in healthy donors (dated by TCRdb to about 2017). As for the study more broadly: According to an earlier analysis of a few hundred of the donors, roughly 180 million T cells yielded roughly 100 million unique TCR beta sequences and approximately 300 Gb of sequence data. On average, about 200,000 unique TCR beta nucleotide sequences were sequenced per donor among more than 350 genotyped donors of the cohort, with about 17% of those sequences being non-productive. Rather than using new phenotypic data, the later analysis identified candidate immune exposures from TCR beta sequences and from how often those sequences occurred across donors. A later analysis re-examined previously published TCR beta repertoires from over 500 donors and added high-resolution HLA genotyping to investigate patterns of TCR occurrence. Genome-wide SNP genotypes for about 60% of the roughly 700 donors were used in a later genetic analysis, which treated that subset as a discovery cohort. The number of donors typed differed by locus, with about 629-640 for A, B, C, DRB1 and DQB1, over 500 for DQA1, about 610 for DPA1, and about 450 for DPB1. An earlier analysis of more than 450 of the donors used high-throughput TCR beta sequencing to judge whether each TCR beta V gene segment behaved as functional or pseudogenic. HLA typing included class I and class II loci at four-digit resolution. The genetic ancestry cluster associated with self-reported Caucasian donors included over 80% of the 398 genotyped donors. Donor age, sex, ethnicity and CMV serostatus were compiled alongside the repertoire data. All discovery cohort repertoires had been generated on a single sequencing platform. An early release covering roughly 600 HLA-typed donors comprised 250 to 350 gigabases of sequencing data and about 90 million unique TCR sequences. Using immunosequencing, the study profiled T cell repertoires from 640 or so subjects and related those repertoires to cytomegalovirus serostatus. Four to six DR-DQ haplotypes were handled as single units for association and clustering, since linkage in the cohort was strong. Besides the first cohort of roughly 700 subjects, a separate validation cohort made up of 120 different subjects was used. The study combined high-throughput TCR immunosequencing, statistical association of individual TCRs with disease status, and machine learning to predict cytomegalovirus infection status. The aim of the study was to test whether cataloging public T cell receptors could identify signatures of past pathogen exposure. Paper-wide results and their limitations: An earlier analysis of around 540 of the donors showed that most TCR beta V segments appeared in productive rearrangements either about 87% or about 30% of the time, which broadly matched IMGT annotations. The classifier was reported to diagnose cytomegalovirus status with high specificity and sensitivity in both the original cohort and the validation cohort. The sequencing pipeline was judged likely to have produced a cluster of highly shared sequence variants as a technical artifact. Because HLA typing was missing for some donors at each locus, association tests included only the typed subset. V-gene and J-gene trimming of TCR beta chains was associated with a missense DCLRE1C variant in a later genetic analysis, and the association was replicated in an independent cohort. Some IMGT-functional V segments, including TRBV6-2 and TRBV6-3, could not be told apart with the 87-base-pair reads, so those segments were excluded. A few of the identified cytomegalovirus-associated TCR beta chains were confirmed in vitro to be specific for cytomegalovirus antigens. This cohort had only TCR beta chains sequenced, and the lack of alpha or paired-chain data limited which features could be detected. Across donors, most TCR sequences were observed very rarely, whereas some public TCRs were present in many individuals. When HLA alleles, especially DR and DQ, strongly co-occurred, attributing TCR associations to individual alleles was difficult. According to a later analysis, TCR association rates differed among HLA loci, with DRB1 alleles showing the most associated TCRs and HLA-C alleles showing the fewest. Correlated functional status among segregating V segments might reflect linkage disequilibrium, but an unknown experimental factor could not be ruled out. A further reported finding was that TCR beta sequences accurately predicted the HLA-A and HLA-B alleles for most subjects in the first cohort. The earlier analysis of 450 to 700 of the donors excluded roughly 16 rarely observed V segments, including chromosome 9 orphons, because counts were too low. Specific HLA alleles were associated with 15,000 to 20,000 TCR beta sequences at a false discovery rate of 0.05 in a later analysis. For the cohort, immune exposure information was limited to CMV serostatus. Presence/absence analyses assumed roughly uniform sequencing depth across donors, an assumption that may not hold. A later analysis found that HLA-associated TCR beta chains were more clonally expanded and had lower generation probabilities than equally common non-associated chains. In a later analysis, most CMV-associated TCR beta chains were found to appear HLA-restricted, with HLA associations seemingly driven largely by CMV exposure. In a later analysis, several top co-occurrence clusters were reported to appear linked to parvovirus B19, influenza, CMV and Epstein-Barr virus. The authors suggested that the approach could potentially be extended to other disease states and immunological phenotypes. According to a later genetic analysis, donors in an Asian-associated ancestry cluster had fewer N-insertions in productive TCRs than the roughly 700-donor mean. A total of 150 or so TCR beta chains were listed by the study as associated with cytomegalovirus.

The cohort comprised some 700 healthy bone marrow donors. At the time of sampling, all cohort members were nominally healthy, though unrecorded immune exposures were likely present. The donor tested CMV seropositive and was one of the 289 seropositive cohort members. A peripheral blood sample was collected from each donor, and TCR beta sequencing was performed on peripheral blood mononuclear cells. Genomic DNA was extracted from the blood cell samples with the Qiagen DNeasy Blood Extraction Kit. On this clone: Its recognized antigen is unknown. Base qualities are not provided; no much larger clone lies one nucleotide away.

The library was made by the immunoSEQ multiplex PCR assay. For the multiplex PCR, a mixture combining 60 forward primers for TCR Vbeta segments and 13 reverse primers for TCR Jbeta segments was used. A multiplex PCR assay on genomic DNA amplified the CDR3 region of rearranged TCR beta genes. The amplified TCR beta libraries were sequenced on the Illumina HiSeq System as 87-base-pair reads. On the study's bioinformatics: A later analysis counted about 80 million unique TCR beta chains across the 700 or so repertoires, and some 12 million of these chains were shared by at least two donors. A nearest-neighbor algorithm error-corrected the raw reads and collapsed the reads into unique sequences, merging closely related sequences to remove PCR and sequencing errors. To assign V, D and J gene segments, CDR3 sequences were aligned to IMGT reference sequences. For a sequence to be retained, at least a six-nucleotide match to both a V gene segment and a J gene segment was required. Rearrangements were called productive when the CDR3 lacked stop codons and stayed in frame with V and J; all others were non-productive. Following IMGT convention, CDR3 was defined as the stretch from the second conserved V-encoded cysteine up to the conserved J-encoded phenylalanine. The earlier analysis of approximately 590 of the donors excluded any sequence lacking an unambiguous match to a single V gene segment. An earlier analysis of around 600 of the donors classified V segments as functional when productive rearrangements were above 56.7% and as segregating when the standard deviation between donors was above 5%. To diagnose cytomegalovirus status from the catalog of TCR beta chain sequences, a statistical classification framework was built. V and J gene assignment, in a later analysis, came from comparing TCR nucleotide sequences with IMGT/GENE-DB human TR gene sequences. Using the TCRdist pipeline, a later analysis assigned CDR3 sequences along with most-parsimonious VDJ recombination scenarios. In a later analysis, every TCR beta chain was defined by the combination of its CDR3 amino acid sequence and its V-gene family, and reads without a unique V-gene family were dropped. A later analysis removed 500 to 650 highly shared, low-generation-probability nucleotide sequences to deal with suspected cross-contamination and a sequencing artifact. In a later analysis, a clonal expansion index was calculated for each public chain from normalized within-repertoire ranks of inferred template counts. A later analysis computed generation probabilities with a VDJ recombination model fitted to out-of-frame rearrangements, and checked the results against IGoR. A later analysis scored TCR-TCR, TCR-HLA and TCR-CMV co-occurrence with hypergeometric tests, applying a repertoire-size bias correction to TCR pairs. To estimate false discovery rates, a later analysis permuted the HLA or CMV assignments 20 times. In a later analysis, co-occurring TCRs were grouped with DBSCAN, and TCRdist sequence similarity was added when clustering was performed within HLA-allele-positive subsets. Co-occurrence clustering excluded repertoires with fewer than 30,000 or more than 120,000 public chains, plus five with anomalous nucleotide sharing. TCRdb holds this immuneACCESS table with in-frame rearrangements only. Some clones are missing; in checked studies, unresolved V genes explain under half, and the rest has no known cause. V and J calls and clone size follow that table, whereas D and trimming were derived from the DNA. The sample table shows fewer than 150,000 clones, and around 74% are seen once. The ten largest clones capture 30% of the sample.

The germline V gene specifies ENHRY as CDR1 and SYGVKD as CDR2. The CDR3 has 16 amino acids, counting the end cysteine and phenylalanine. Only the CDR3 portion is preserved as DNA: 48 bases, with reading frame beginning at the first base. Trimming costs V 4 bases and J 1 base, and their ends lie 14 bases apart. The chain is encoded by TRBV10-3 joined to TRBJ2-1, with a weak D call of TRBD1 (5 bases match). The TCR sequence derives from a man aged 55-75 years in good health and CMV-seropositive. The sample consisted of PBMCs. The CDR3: CAISVTGQGSYNEQFF. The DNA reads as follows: TGTGCCATCAGTGTCACTGGGCAGGGTTCCTACAATGAGCAGTTCTTC.